Listed here are 29 T cell receptor beta chains from one sample, sequenced in a study of shared clonotypes between healthy human individuals. Some clones are missing from TCRdb's copy, which holds only in-frame ones; the method was immunoSEQ multiplex PCR. The sample has 1.4 million to 1.5 million clones; approximately 96% are singletons. The specimen sequenced was naive CD4+ T cells sorted from blood. Stated subset: CD45RA+ positively selected. These receptors came from a man aged 25-40 years in good health.

For this clone: The sample holds other DNA sequences that translate to the same CDR3. The chain carries TRBV27 and TRBJ2-7; 8 bases map to TRBD2. Trimming took 6 bases from V and 3 from J; bases not matched to a gene: 4. Looked up from germline, CDR1 is MNHEY and CDR2 is SMNVEV (reference sequence). The length of the CDR3 is 13 residues. CDR3 amino acids: CASSPSGSYEQYF. In DNA form, the CDR3 reads TGTGCCAGCAGCCCGAGCGGGAGCTACGAGCAGTACTTC.

The chain joins TRBV28 to TRBJ2-7; D unclear. Looked up from germline, CDR1 is MDHEN and CDR2 is SYDVKM. The CDR3 length is 13 residues. V lost 2 bases and J 0 bases, leaving 5 bases between the germline ends. The DNA of the CDR3 is TGTGCCAGCAGTTTACTAGTCTCCTACGAGCAGTACTTC. This encodes CASSLLVSYEQYF.

The chain combines TRBV28 with TRBJ2-7, with D hard to call. V was pared by 6 bases and J by 4 bases, with 16 bases between. The CDR3 covers 14 residues. Germline V gene data show CDR1 as MDHEN and CDR2 as SYDVKM. CDR3 sequence reads: CASSPGPKWYEQYF. The CDR3 DNA reads as TGTGCCAGCAGCCCGGGTCCCAAGTGGTACGAGCAGTACTTC.

This sequence joins TRBV19 and TRBJ2-3; D not certain. Per germline, CDR1 LNHDA and CDR2 SQIVND (reference sequence). Trimming stripped 5 bases from V and 0 bases from J, with 15 bases between. CDR3 size: 16 residues. For the CDR3, the DNA is TGTGCCAGTAGTGGGATGGACGCGACTAGCACAGATACGCAGTATTTT. This sequence encodes CASSGMDATSTDTQYF.

The chain combines TRBV4-3 with TRBJ2-1; D possibly corresponds to TRBD2 (7 bases). The CDR3 is 17 amino acids. V lost 0 bases and J 7 bases, leaving 19 bases between the germline ends. Germline assignment: CDR1 LGHNA and CDR2 YSLEER. DNA of the CDR3: TGCGCCAGCAGCCAAGATCGGGGGGCGAGGGGGGGTAATGAGCAGTTCTTC. It encodes CASSQDRGARGGNEQFF.

This clone was found once. The chain has TRBV19 and TRBJ2-5; 8 bases match TRBD1. Germline-derived CDR1 and CDR2 are LNHDA and SQIVND (reference sequence). The CDR3 runs 16 residues. Trimming took 4 bases from V and 1 from J; bases not matched to a gene: 8. This CDR3 is CASSRGTGLSQETQYF. The CDR3 nucleotides are TGTGCCAGTAGTAGGGGGACAGGCCTCTCCCAAGAGACCCAGTACTTC.

The J gene is TRBJ2-5, the V gene TRBV19; TRBD2 agrees at 7 bases. Per the germline V gene, CDR1 is LNHDA and CDR2 is SQIVND (reference sequence). V dropped 3 bases and J dropped 4; count of bases not matched to a gene: 8. The CDR3 contains 15 residues. The CDR3 reads CASSIPSGGLETQYF. DNA for the CDR3: TGTGCCAGTAGTATCCCGTCGGGAGGATTAGAGACCCAGTACTTC.

The V call is TRBV6-1, the J call TRBJ2-7, with 7 nucleotides matching TRBD1. The V segment lost 4 bases and the J segment 6 bases; nucleotides outside the gene matches: 12. Germline lookup yields CDR1 MNHNS and CDR2 SASEGT. CDR3 size: 15 residues. In DNA, the CDR3 is TGTGCCAGCAGTGGGGACAGTCTCCGGTTAATCGAGCAGTACTTC. Amino acids: CASSGDSLRLIEQYF.

The CDR3 nucleotides read TGTGCCAGCAATTACGCCGGCCGGACGTCCTACGAGCAGTACTTC. Translating gives CASNYAGRTSYEQYF. This sequence joins TRBV27 and TRBJ2-7; D is uncertain. Per germline, CDR1 MNHEY and CDR2 SMNVEV (reference sequence). This CDR3 has 15 amino acids. Trimming pared 7 bases from V and 1 base from J, leaving 17 bases between.

CDR3 coding DNA: TGTGCCAGCTCACCACCCCTAGATACGCAGTATTTT. Its protein is CASSPPLDTQYF. V gene TRBV18 combines with J gene TRBJ2-3; D remains ambiguous. The length of the CDR3 is 12 residues. Looked up from germline, CDR1 is KGHSH and CDR2 is LQKENI. Trimming took 0 bases from V and 5 from J, leaving 3 bases between them.

V usage is TRBV28 and J usage is TRBJ2-1; TRBD2 agrees at 12 bases. The CDR3 extends over 19 amino acids. Germline CDR1 reads MDHEN; CDR2 reads SYDVKM. V dropped 6 bases and J dropped 0; count of bases not matched to a gene: 12. In DNA, the CDR3 is TGTGCCAGCAGCTCGGGGCTAGCGGGAGGGATTCTCTCCTACAATGAGCAGTTCTTC. This sequence encodes CASSSGLAGGILSYNEQFF.

The chain has TRBV18 and TRBJ2-2; tentative D call: TRBD2 (6 bases). The CDR3 has 14 residues. Per germline, CDR1 KGHSH and CDR2 LQKENI. Trimming took 8 bases from V and 0 from J, leaving 10 bases between them. In DNA, the CDR3 is TGTGCCAGCACTAGCACATCGAACACCGGGGAGCTGTTTTTT. This sequence encodes CASTSTSNTGELFF.

The gene calls are TRBV18 and TRBJ1-3, with TRBD1 matching 8 bases. Trimming took 3 bases from V and 3 from J; bases not matched to a gene: 7. The CDR3 length is 16 residues. Germline values: CDR1 KGHSH, CDR2 LQKENI. CDR3 nucleotides: TGTGCCAGCTCACCCTATCAGGGGGCCAATGGAAACACCATATATTTT. Protein sequence: CASSPYQGANGNTIYF.

This chain joins TRBV5-6 and TRBJ2-5; D unresolved. Trimming left V 2 bases short and J 2 bases short, with 4 bases between. Germline V CDR1 and CDR2: SGHDT, YYEEEE. The CDR3 totals 12 residues. CDR3 loop: CASSLQQETQYF. The DNA for the CDR3 is TGTGCCAGCAGCTTACAACAAGAGACCCAGTACTTC.

V gene TRBV29-1 combines with J gene TRBJ1-2; D not certain. This CDR3 spans 11 amino acids. Germline CDR1 SQVTM, CDR2 ANQGSEA. V was cut by 0 bases and J by 8 bases, with 7 bases left in between. The CDR3 coding sequence is TGCAGCGTTGAAGACGGAAGCGGCTACACCTTC. Its protein is CSVEDGSGYTF.

This clone was seen just once. This rearrangement joins TRBV18 to TRBJ1-5; 7 positions match TRBD1. CDR1 and CDR2 (germline): KGHSH, LQKENI. This CDR3 region has 16 residues. V dropped 2 bases and J dropped 4; count of bases not matched to a gene: 8. CDR3 nucleotide sequence: TGTGCCAGCTCACCAAGAAGCGGGACAGAAAATCAGCCCCAGCATTTT. It translates to CASSPRSGTENQPQHF.

This sequence joins TRBV18 and TRBJ1-1; D gene uncertain. The CDR3 is 15 amino acids. Per germline, CDR1 KGHSH and CDR2 LQKENI. The V end was cut by 3 bases, the J end by 1 base, with 12 bases between. The CDR3 nucleotides read TGTGCCAGCTCACCGGGTAGGGCGGCGAACACTGAAGCTTTCTTT. Amino acid sequence: CASSPGRAANTEAFF.

The chain recombines TRBV7-2 with TRBJ2-1; D ambiguous. Trimming removed 8 bases from V and 12 bases from J, with 26 bases in between. Germline CDR1 and CDR2: SGHTA and FQGNSA. The CDR3 length is 15 residues. The DNA of the CDR3 is TGTGCCAGCTCAGCTTACCGGAGCACAATGAGTCGGCAGTTCTTC. Amino acid sequence: CASSAYRSTMSRQFF.

The CDR3 DNA follows: TGTGCCAGCAGCTTAGGCAGAGGGGGGATCTATGGCTACACCTTC. The encoded protein is CASSLGRGGIYGYTF. The gene calls are TRBV13 and TRBJ1-2; maybe TRBD1 (6 bases). V was pared by 0 bases and J by 4 bases, with 12 bases between. The CDR3 is made up of 15 amino acids. CDR1 is PRHDT and CDR2 is FYEKMQ in the germline V gene (reference sequence).

In the case of this clone: Distinct nucleotide sequences in the sample also encode this CDR3. The chain joins TRBV5-1 to TRBJ2-2, with TRBD1 identical over 7 bases. CDR3 size: 16 residues. After removal of 0 bases from V and 0 bases from J, the junction contained 2 bases not matched to a gene. CDR1 and CDR2 from the germline V gene are SGHRS and YFSETQ. This CDR3 reads CASSLAGQANTGELFF. As DNA, the CDR3 is TGCGCCAGCAGCTTGGCAGGACAGGCGAACACCGGGGAGCTGTTTTTT.

The gene calls are TRBV2 and TRBJ1-1; D uncertain. V was shortened by 4 bases and J by 8 bases, with 11 bases between the two germline ends. In germline, CDR1 is SNHLY, CDR2 FYNNEI. The CDR3 is 12 amino acids. The DNA of the CDR3 is TGTGCCAGCAGTGGGTCGGGTCCAGAAGCTTTCTTT. It is translated as CASSGSGPEAFF.

Note on this clone: Other nucleotide sequences from this sample produce the same CDR3. This chain links TRBV2 with TRBJ1-2; D gene uncertain. Trimming removed 0 bases from V and 7 bases from J, with 3 bases in between. The germline V gene encodes CDR1 SNHLY and CDR2 FYNNEI. This CDR3 is 11 amino acids long. This chain's CDR3 is CASSEAGGYTF. The CDR3 nucleotides read TGTGCCAGCAGTGAAGCAGGTGGCTACACCTTC. Full variable domain (outside the CDR3, taken from reference TRBV2 and TRBJ1-2): EPEVTQTPSHQVTQMGQEVILRCVPISNHLYFYWYRQILGQKVEFLVSFYNNEISEKSEIFDDQFSVERPDGSNFTLKIRSTKLEDSAMYFCASSEAGGYTFGSGTRLTVV.

The chain employs TRBV10-1 and TRBJ1-2; the match to TRBD1 covers 9 bases. This CDR3 has 14 amino acids. Losses at the gene ends were 5 bases for V and 2 bases for J; bases not matched to a gene: 3. CDR1 WNHNN and CDR2 SYGVQD come from the germline V gene (reference sequence). The CDR3 reads CASSPGTGNYGYTF. The CDR3 DNA reads TGCGCCAGCAGTCCCGGGACAGGGAACTATGGCTACACCTTC.

The chain combines TRBV5-1 with TRBJ2-7; 8 positions agree with TRBD1. The ends lost 1 base at V and 7 bases at J; junction bases unmatched: 10. The germline V gene has CDR1 SGHRS and CDR2 YFSETQ. This CDR3 is 15 amino acids long. CDR3 region: CASSLTGTGLGEQYF. The DNA for the CDR3 is TGCGCCAGCAGCTTGACTGGGACAGGACTTGGGGAGCAGTACTTC.

The chain couples TRBV25-1 to TRBJ2-7; D is possibly TRBD1 or TRBD2 (5 bases each). Trimming removed 3 bases from V and 5 bases from J, with 11 bases in between. CDR1 MGHDK and CDR2 SYGVNS come from the germline V gene. The CDR3 sequence is 13 residues long. DNA of the CDR3: TGTGCCAGCAGTGATGGATGGGACCACGAGCAGTACTTC. Translated, it gives CASSDGWDHEQYF.

This clone is a singleton in its sample. This sequence joins TRBV10-3 and TRBJ1-3; D unresolved. Germline loops: CDR1 ENHRY, CDR2 SYGVKD. The CDR3 loop spans 16 amino acids. Trimming removed 5 bases at V and 3 bases at J, with 17 bases between. The CDR3: CAISPHGVADGNTIYF. DNA of the CDR3: TGTGCCATCAGTCCCCACGGGGTAGCAGATGGAAACACCATATATTTT.

This chain links TRBV11-3 with TRBJ2-7, with D possibly TRBD1 on 6 matching bases. The CDR3 contains 14 residues. Trimming left V 0 bases short and J 3 bases short, with 9 bases between. The germline CDR1 and CDR2 sequences are SGHNT and YENEEA. CDR3 nucleotide sequence: TGTGCCAGCAGCTTAGATGGGGGCCTCTACGAGCAGTACTTC. The encoded protein is CASSLDGGLYEQYF. Full variable domain (rest looked up from reference TRBV11-3 and TRBJ2-7): EAGVVQSPRYKIIEKKQPVAFWCNPISGHNTLYWYLQNLGQGPELLIRYENEEAVDDSQLPKDRFSAERLKGVDSTLKIQPAELGDSAVYLCASSLDGGLYEQYFGPGTRLTVT.

This chain joins TRBV5-1 and TRBJ2-3; 7 nucleotides line up with TRBD1. This CDR3 is built from 14 residues. CDR1 is SGHRS, CDR2 YFSETQ, per germline. J was trimmed by 2 bases and V by 4 bases; bases with no gene match: 4. The CDR3 DNA reads as TGCGCCAGCAGCCAGGGACAGCACACAGATACGCAGTATTTT. Translation: CASSQGQHTDTQYF.

The chain links TRBV6-4 to TRBJ2-2, with D unclear. Trimming removed 0 bases from V and 6 bases from J, with 8 bases in between. Germline V gives CDR1 MRHNA, CDR2 SNTAGT. The CDR3 contains 14 residues. Here the CDR3 reads CASSDSMAAGELFF. The CDR3 region has the DNA TGTGCCAGCAGTGACTCAATGGCAGCCGGGGAGCTGTTTTTT.